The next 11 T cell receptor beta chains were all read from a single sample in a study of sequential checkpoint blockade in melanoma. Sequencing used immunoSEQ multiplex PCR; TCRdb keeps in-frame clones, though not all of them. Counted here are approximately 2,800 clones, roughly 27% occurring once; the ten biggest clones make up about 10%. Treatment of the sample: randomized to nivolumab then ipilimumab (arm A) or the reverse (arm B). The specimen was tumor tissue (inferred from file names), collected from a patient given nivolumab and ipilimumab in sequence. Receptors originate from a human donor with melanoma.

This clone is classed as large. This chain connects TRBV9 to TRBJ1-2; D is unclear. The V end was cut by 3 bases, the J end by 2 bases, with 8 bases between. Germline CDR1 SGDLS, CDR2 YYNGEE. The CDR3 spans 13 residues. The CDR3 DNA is TGTGCCAGCAGCGAAGATGTAAACTATGGCTACACCTTC. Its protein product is CASSEDVNYGYTF. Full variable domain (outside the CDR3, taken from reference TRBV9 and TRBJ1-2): DSGVTQTPKHLITATGQRVTLRCSPRSGDLSVYWYQQSLDQGLQFLIQYYNGEERAKGNILERFSAQQFPDLHSELNLSSLELGDSALYFCASSEDVNYGYTFGSGTRLTVV.

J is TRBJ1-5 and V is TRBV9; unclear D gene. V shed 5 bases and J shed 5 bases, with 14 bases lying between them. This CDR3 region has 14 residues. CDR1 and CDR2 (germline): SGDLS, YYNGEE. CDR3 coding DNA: TGTGCCAGCAGTTCCGACGGAGGGCATCAGCCCCAGCATTTT. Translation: CASSSDGGHQPQHF.

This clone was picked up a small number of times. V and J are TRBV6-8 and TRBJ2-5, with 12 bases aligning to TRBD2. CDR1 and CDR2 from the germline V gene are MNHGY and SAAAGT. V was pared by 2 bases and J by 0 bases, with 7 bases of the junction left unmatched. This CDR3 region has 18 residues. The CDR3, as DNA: TGTGCCAGCAGTTACGTCTCGACTAGCGGGAGCCACCAAGAGACCCAGTACTTC. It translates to CASSYVSTSGSHQETQYF.

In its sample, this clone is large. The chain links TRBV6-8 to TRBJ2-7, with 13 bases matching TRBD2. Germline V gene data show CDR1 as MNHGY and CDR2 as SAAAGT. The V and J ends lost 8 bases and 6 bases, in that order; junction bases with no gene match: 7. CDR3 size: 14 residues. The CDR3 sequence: CASGKLAGGGEQYF. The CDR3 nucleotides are TGTGCCAGCGGGAAACTAGCGGGAGGGGGCGAGCAGTACTTC.

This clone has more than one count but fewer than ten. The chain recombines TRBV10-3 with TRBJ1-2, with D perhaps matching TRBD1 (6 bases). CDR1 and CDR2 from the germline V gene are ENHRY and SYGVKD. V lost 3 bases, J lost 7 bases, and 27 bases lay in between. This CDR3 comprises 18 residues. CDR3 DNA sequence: TGTGCCATCAGTGAACTGGGGGCCGGGTTCCTATATATCGGTGGCTACACCTTC. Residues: CAISELGAGFLYIGGYTF.

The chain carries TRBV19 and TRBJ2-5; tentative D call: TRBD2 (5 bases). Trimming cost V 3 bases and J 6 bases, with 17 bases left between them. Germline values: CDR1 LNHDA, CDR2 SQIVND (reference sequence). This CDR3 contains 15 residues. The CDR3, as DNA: TGTGCCAGTAGTATCGAGAGGGCGCAGACGAAGACCCAGTACTTC. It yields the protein CASSIERAQTKTQYF. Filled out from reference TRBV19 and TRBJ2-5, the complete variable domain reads DGGITQSPKYLFRKEGQNVTLSCEQNLNHDAMYWYRQDPGQGLRLIYYSQIVNDFQKGDIAEGYSVSREKKESFPLTVTSAQKNPTAFYLCASSIERAQTKTQYFGPGTRLLVL.

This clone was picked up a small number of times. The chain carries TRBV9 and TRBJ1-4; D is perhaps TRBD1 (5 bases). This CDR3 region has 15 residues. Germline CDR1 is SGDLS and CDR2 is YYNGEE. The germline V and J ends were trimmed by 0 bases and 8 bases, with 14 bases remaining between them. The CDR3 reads CASSVAAGSGEKLFF. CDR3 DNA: TGTGCCAGCAGCGTAGCAGCAGGGTCGGGGGAAAAACTGTTTTTT.

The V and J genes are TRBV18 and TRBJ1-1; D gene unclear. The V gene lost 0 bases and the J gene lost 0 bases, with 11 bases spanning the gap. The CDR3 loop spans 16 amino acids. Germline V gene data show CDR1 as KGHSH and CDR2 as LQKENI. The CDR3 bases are TGTGCCAGCTCACCACCGAACGAAAGTATGAACACTGAAGCTTTCTTT. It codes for CASSPPNESMNTEAFF.

The CDR3 DNA sequence: TGCGCCAGCAGCTTGTCCGGACAGGGCTTCAATGAGCAGTTCTTC. Residues: CASSLSGQGFNEQFF. The gene calls are TRBV5-1 and TRBJ2-1; TRBD1 agrees at 8 bases. Germline-derived CDR1 and CDR2 are SGHRS and YFSETQ. V lost 1 base to trimming and J lost 6 bases; unmatched junction nucleotides: 6. The CDR3 sequence is 15 residues long.

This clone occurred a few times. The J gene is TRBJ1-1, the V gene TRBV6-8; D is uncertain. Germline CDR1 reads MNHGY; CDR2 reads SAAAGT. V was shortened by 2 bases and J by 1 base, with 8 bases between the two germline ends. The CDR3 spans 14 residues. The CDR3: CASSYLDKNTEAFF. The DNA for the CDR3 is TGTGCCAGCAGTTACCTTGACAAGAACACTGAAGCTTTCTTT.

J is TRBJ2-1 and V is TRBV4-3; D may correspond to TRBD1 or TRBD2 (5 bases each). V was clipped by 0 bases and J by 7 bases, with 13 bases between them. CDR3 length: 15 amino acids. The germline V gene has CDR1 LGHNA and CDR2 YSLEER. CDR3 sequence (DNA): TGCGCCAGCAGCCAAGAGGGGCGGGCAAAAAATGAGCAGTTCTTC. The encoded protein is CASSQEGRAKNEQFF.